This TCR beta chain was retrieved from a study of blood T cell repertoires in COVID-19. About the study: Sample material is recorded as cDNA or gDNA derived from T cells, B-cell-depleted T cells, or PBMCs.

In the source study's methods: Amplification from reference gene primers served as the basis for estimated nucleated cell counts. Profiling relied on immunoSEQ multiplex PCR, and the TCRdb table lists in-frame clones only, not all of them. That table supplies the V and J calls and clone size; D and trimming were determined from the DNA. The sample has 160,000 or so clones; roughly 84% are singletons. This CDR3 comprises 17 residues. Germline V lookup: CDR1 MGHRA, CDR2 YSYEKL. V was pared by 4 bases and J by 7 bases, with 17 bases of the junction left unmatched. The study recruited people aged 18 to 89 years across 20 to 30 US areas. Assignments of participants to cohorts depended upon their own reported clinical history.

The chain combines TRBV4-1 with TRBJ1-2; 8 bases are shared with TRBD1. The TCR was taken from a woman between 45 and 65 years old who had recovered from COVID-19. Sequenced sample: PBMCs or T cells enriched from blood (not recorded which). The DNA for the CDR3 is TGCGCCAGCAGCCCCCAGGACAGGGTCCGTCCCGCGGGTGGCTACACCTTC. This translates into CASSPQDRVRPAGGYTF.